This T cell receptor (beta chain) is from a study of T cell responses to AZD1222 COVID-19 vaccine. Comment on this clone: The antigen is undetermined.

Notes on the study in general: Epitopes outside B.1.351 and B.1.1.7 mutated regions reportedly drew nearly half of spike TCRs.

Trimming removed 4 bases at V and 4 bases at J, with 18 bases between. Looked up from germline, CDR1 is SGHRS and CDR2 is YFSETQ. The CDR3 is 17 residues long. The assay was immunoSEQ multiplex PCR, and TCRdb's table has in-frame clones only and misses some. The table shows about 120,000 clones, with 85% to 90% occurring only once. This chain links TRBV5-1 with TRBJ2-6; no definite D call. The input for sequencing was peripheral blood, taken 28 days after the second AZD1222 dose. This receptor was taken from an adult who received the AZD1222 COVID-19 vaccine. The CDR3 sequence: CASSPMVSGSGANVLTF. The CDR3 DNA reads TGCGCCAGCAGCCCGATGGTCAGTGGCTCCGGGGCCAACGTCCTGACTTTC.